This passage covers 17 T cell receptor beta chains from one sample sequenced in a study of T cell responses to AZD1222 COVID-19 vaccine. Generated by immunoSEQ multiplex PCR, the TCRdb table keeps only in-frame clones and is missing some. The sample lists 45,000 to 70,000 clones, 80% to 90% occurring once. The specimen was peripheral blood, collected 28 days after the second AZD1222 dose. All receptors come from an adult who received the AZD1222 COVID-19 vaccine.

The chain links TRBV28 to TRBJ2-5; TRBD2 aligns across 8 bases. Germline CDR1 and CDR2: MDHEN and SYDVKM. J gave up 0 bases and V 6 bases, and 15 bases lay outside the gene matches. The CDR3 has 18 amino acids. The DNA for the CDR3 is TGTGCCAGCAGCCCGACCGGGACTAGTGGCCTCCACCAAGAGACCCAGTACTTC. Its protein is CASSPTGTSGLHQETQYF.

V is TRBV27 and J is TRBJ2-1, with 10 nucleotides matching TRBD2. Germline lookup yields CDR1 MNHEY and CDR2 SMNVEV (reference sequence). This CDR3 contains 15 residues. Trimming took 1 base from V and 9 from J; bases not matched to a gene: 6. The CDR3 bases are TGTGCCAGCAGTTTATTTTCTCTAGCGGGAGCTGAGCAGTTCTTC. Translated: CASSLFSLAGAEQFF.

The rearrangement links TRBV15 to TRBJ2-5; D possibly corresponds to TRBD2 (6 bases). Germline lookup yields CDR1 LNHNV and CDR2 YYDKDF (reference sequence). This CDR3 spans 14 amino acids. Deletions cut 3 bases from V and 1 base from J, with 9 bases between. CDR3 nucleotides: TGTGCCACCAGCAGTCTGCGGGGCCAAGAGACCCAGTACTTC. It encodes CATSSLRGQETQYF.

This clone was found once. The chain joins TRBV18 to TRBJ1-2, with 9 bases that match TRBD1. CDR1 is KGHSH, CDR2 LQKENI, per germline. V shed 2 bases, J shed 7 bases, and the junction held 5 bases outside the gene matches. The CDR3 loop spans 14 amino acids. The CDR3 DNA sequence: TGTGCCAGCTCACCAGTGACAGGGGGGACTGGCTACACCTTC. It encodes CASSPVTGGTGYTF.

This sequence joins TRBV30 and TRBJ1-4; D possibly corresponds to TRBD1 (5 bases). Germline V gene data show CDR1 as GTSNPN and CDR2 as SVGIG (reference sequence). Trimming took off 0 bases at V and 7 bases at J, with 12 bases between the two ends. The CDR3 has 14 amino acids. CDR3 sequence (DNA): TGTGCCTGGAGTGTGGTCCCGAGGGGTGAAAAACTGTTTTTT. It specifies CAWSVVPRGEKLFF.

This clone showed up just once. CDR3 sequence (DNA): TGTGCCAGCAATGGTGGCCGTTCCTACTCTGGAAACACCATATATTTT. It specifies CASNGGRSYSGNTIYF. The chain has TRBV2 and TRBJ1-3; D is unresolved. Trimming removed 7 bases from V and 0 bases from J, with 16 bases in between. The CDR3 is 16 amino acids. Germline V gene lookup returns CDR1 SNHLY and CDR2 FYNNEI.

In this sample, this clone turned up once. The chain combines TRBV7-2 with TRBJ2-5; 11 bases map to TRBD2. Germline V CDR1 and CDR2: SGHTA, FQGNSA. Trimming at V came to 2 bases and at J to 5 bases, leaving 4 bases not matched to a gene. The length of the CDR3 is 15 residues. CDR3 sequence: CASSLTSGSKETQYF. The CDR3 nucleotides read TGTGCCAGCAGCTTAACTAGCGGGAGCAAGGAGACCCAGTACTTC.

The chain uses TRBV11-1 and TRBJ2-5, with a tentative D call TRBD1 (6 bases). V was pared by 1 base and J by 5 bases, with 14 bases between. CDR1 SGHAT and CDR2 FQDESV come from the germline V gene (reference sequence). CDR3 length: 15 residues. The CDR3 reads CASSLETGYSETQYF. The CDR3 region has the DNA TGTGCCAGCAGCTTAGAAACAGGGTATTCGGAGACCCAGTACTTC.

V is TRBV4-2 and J is TRBJ2-1; D is possibly TRBD1 or TRBD2 (5 bases each). V lost 0 bases and J 8 bases, leaving 14 bases between the germline ends. Germline lookup yields CDR1 LGHNA and CDR2 YNFKEQ. The CDR3 runs to 15 residues. The chain's CDR3 is CASSQDGTEGYEQFF. The CDR3 DNA follows: TGTGCCAGCAGCCAAGATGGGACCGAGGGGTATGAGCAGTTCTTC.

The chain combines TRBV7-9 with TRBJ2-7; either TRBD1 or TRBD2 may fit D (5 bases each). The CDR3 is 15 residues long. Germline-derived CDR1 and CDR2 are SEHNR and FQNEAQ (reference sequence). Trimming left V 1 base short and J 6 bases short, with 16 bases between. Here the CDR3 reads CASSLGTGALLEQYF. CDR3 DNA: TGTGCCAGCAGCTTAGGGACCGGGGCCCTCCTCGAGCAGTACTTC.

This chain uses TRBV6-1 with TRBJ1-5, with D perhaps TRBD1 (6 bases). V lost 3 bases and J lost 3, with 9 bases in between. This CDR3 region has 14 residues. Germline V gene lookup returns CDR1 MNHNS and CDR2 SASEGT. The CDR3 here is CASSDRGDNQPQHF. CDR3 DNA sequence: TGTGCCAGCAGTGACAGGGGTGACAATCAGCCCCAGCATTTT.

The chain is built from TRBV6-5 and TRBJ2-5; D is ambiguous. V was pared by 6 bases and J by 1 base, with 9 bases between. The germline V gene encodes CDR1 MNHEY and CDR2 SVGAGI. The CDR3 runs 13 residues. The CDR3 region has the DNA TGTGCCAGCAGGGTGCACGTCCAAGAGACCCAGTACTTC. This translates into CASRVHVQETQYF.

The CDR3 sequence: CASKLGTGNTEAFF. The CDR3 region has the DNA TGTGCCAGCAAGCTCGGGACAGGGAACACTGAAGCTTTCTTT. The V gene is TRBV2, the J gene TRBJ1-1; the match to TRBD1 covers 8 bases. Germline lookup yields CDR1 SNHLY and CDR2 FYNNEI. The junction had 5 bases not matched to a gene; V was cut back by 7 bases and J by 1 base. The CDR3 has 14 amino acids.

The chain recombines TRBV9 with TRBJ2-3, with 9 bases fitting TRBD2. V shed 1 base, J shed 4 bases, and the junction held 4 bases outside the gene matches. Germline CDR1 is SGDLS and CDR2 is YYNGEE. The CDR3 is made up of 15 amino acids. The DNA for the CDR3 is TGTGCCAGCAGCGTATTAGCGGGAGAGGCAGATACGCAGTATTTT. It encodes CASSVLAGEADTQYF.

V is TRBV30 and J is TRBJ1-5; 8 nucleotides align to TRBD1. Per germline, CDR1 GTSNPN and CDR2 SVGIG (reference sequence). V shed 2 bases, J shed 7 bases, and the junction held 4 bases outside the gene matches. The CDR3 spans 13 residues. The CDR3 DNA is TGTGCCTGGAGTCCGGACAGGGACCAGCCCCAGCATTTT. Translation: CAWSPDRDQPQHF. Using reference TRBV30 and TRBJ1-5 for the parts outside the CDR3, the full variable domain is SQTIHQWPATLVQPVGSPLSLECTVEGTSNPNLYWYRQAAGRGLQLLFYSVGIGQISSEVPQNLSASRPQDRQFILSSKKLLLSDSGFYLCAWSPDRDQPQHFGDGTRLSIL.

The J gene is TRBJ2-7, the V gene TRBV7-9, with TRBD1 matching over 7 bases. CDR3 size: 12 residues. The junction had 9 bases not matched to a gene; V was cut back by 5 bases and J by 11 bases. Germline V gives CDR1 SEHNR, CDR2 FQNEAQ (reference sequence). The CDR3 region has the DNA TGTGCCAGCAGCGTCGGGACAGTTGAGGAGTACTTC. This sequence encodes CASSVGTVEEYF.

The V call is TRBV10-3, the J call TRBJ2-7; 13 nucleotides align to TRBD2. The V gene end was trimmed by 6 bases and the J gene end by 5 bases; junction bases not matched to a gene: 4. The CDR3 loop spans 14 amino acids. The germline V gene has CDR1 ENHRY and CDR2 SYGVKD. The CDR3 sequence is CAISGLAGANEQYF. CDR3 in DNA: TGTGCCATCAGCGGACTAGCGGGAGCAAACGAGCAGTACTTC.